This record looks at one T cell receptor beta chain sequence and its context. It has no known antigen specificity. No base quality information exists; no much larger clone differs at one position. This record belongs to a study of OX40 agonist ivuxolimab in advanced cancers. A note on the overall study: Ivuxolimab was an agonistic, fully human IgG2 monoclonal antibody directed against OX40 (CD134), a costimulatory receptor. Intravenous ivuxolimab was administered to patients every 2 weeks at six dose levels: 0.01, 0.1, 0.3, 1.5, 3 and 10 mg/kg. Of the approximately 53 patients in dose escalation, 19 had hepatocellular carcinoma, some 15 had melanoma, 9 had renal cell carcinoma and 9 had head and neck cancer. The dose-escalation cohort was approximately 83% male with a mean age of 60 years, ranging from roughly 23 to 90. Prior anti-PD-1, anti-PD-L1 or anti-CTLA-4 therapy was permitted, and checkpoint inhibitors had been received by roughly 40% of dose-escalation patients. Partial responses occurred in three dose-escalation patients: two with cutaneous melanoma and one with hepatocellular carcinoma. Peripheral TCRbeta sequencing aimed to test whether ivuxolimab altered TCR sequence diversity and caused clonal T-cell expansion. The paper describes the monotherapy dose-escalation part (N ≈ 52 patients) of the phase I trial of ivuxolimab. The full study reports these points: Low levels of normalized T-cell clonal expansion were also seen in some nonresponding patients. Partial responders in the 0.1-3.0 mg/kg groups had among the lowest normalized peripheral clonal expansion, especially among CD8+ T cells. After ivuxolimab, CD8+ T cells had more expanded clones than CD4+ T cells on average. At doses of 0.1 to 3.0 mg/kg, clonal expansion of both CD4+ and CD8+ T cells in blood was seen between baseline and week 6. The antigen specificity of the peripheral T cells that underwent clonal expansion was not determined.

Patients with a history of autoimmune disease or receiving systemic immunosuppression were excluded from the trial. Peripheral blood for TCR sequencing was collected from all dose cohorts at baseline, on cycle 4 day 1, and on cycle 7 day 1. Samples came from an open-label, multicenter, first-in-human phase I dose-escalation trial of ivuxolimab. Adults with locally advanced or metastatic melanoma, renal cell, hepatocellular, or head and neck squamous cell carcinoma were enrolled in the trial. CD4+ and CD8+ T cells were sorted separately from peripheral blood before TCR sequencing. Genomic DNA was isolated from the sorted cells so that the TCRbeta CDR3 region could be sequenced. The immunoSEQ Assay was used for sequencing of TCRbeta CDR3 regions. The immuneACCESS repertoire file appears here via TCRdb, limited to in-frame rearrangements. These files lack a portion of the clones; in checked studies, under half of the deficit traces to unresolved V genes, and the cause of the others is not known. This sample comprises 55,000 to 65,000 clones, approximately 81% of them detected only once. The ten most abundant clones make up under 0.6% of the sample.

The V end gives up 6 bases and the J end 3 bases, leaving 6 bases in the junction not matched to a gene. CDR1 and CDR2 (MNHEY, SMNVEV) derive from the germline V gene (reference sequence). The CDR3 numbers 15 residues from cysteine through phenylalanine. The DNA shown is the 45-base CDR3, in frame from base 1. The chain is encoded by TRBV27 joined to TRBJ2-7; TRBD1 aligns with 12 central bases. Here the sequenced sample was CD4+ or CD8+ T cells sorted from blood, taken in a trial of the OX40 agonist ivuxolimab. The receptor comes from an adult with an advanced solid tumor such as melanoma, head and neck, liver or kidney cancer. This receptor carries the CDR3 CASRTGTGGNYEQYF. The nucleotide sequence is given as TGTGCCAGCAGAACCGGGACAGGGGGCAACTACGAGCAGTACTTC.